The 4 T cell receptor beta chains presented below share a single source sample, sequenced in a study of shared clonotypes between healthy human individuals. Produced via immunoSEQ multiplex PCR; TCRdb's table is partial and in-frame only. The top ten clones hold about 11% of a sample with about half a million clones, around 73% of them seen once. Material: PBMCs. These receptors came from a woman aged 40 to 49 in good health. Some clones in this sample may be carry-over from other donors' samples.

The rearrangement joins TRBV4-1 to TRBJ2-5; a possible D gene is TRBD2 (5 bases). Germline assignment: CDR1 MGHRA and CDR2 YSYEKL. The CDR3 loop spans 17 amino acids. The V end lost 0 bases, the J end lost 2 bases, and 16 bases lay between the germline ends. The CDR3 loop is CASSQDPPVGRQETQYF. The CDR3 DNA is TGCGCCAGCAGCCAAGATCCTCCAGTGGGGAGACAAGAGACCCAGTACTTC.

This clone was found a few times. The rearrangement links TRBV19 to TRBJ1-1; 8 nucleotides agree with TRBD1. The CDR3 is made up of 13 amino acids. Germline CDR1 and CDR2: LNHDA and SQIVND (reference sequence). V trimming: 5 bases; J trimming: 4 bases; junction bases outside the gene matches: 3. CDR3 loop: CASSQGAVTEAFF. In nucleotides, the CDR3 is TGTGCCAGTAGTCAGGGGGCGGTCACTGAAGCTTTCTTT.

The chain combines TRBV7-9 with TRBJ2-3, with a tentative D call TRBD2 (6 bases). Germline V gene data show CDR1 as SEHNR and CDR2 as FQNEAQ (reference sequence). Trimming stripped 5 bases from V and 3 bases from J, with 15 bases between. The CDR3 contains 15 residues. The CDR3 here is CASSPGDLGTDTQYF. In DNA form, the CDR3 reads TGTGCCAGCAGCCCCGGGGACTTAGGTACAGATACGCAGTATTTT.

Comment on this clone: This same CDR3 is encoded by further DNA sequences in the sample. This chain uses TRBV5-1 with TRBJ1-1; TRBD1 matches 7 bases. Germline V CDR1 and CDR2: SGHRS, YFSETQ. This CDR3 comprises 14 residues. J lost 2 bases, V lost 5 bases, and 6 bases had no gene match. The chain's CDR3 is CASSSGQANTEAFF. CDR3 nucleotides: TGCGCCAGCAGTTCCGGACAGGCTAACACTGAAGCTTTCTTT. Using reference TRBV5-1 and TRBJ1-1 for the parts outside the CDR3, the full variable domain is KAGVTQTPRYLIKTRGQQVTLSCSPISGHRSVSWYQQTPGQGLQFLFEYFSETQRNKGNFPGRFSGRQFSNSRSEMNVSTLELGDSALYLCASSSGQANTEAFFGQGTRLTVV.